Here is one T cell receptor (beta chain) with its context. Antigen specificity is unknown. Relative to the germline gene, one junction end is altered; a read error may explain this. This record belongs to a study of blood T cells in healthy people across ages. Study information: Through template switching, about one barcoded beta molecule was captured per two T cells, as measured in model experiments.

Combining a sample-barcoded 5' primer with a J-beta primer mix, a second PCR ran for roughly 7 to 11 cycles. Samples each returned at least 2.5 million CDR3-containing paired-end reads. TCRdb redid the calling of the 5' RACE reads with MiXCR, one entry per CDR3 protein. Here the sample spans hundreds of thousands of distinct CDR3 sequences, less than 80% being singletons. This CDR3 has 14 residues. CDR1 is SGHVS, CDR2 FNYEAQ, per germline. General study findings and limits: Samples with more naive T cells showed higher observed beta diversity. Older age went with lower TCR beta diversity per million T cells, in a roughly linear way.

The chain uses TRBV7-6 and TRBJ1-2; 7 bases agree with TRBD1. The TCR comes from a man in his thirties or forties in good health. The sequenced material came from blood. CDR3 coding DNA: TGTGCCAGCAGCTACCCGACAGGGAACTGTGGCTACACCTTC. It specifies CASSYPTGNCGYTF.